The TCR beta chain under discussion was sequenced for a study of Tregs in tolerant kidney transplant recipients. A note on this clone: Its antigen is not known.

CDR3 size: 14 residues. J lost 5 bases, V lost 6 bases, and 7 bases had no gene match. Germline lookup yields CDR1 LNHDA and CDR2 SQIVND (reference sequence). Unstimulated regulatory T cells (CD4+CD25+CD127-), CD4+CD25- non-regulatory cells, CD4 and CD8 cells were FACS-sorted from thawed PBMCs. Overall study results and limits: Tregs expanded with activated donor B cells seemed most donor-specific.

The method was immunoSEQ multiplex PCR; TCRdb's version includes in-frame clones alone and lacks a portion of them. Of 120,000 or so clones in the sample, roughly nine tenths were seen once. V is TRBV19 and J is TRBJ2-5, with 9 bases identical to TRBD1. The sample consisted of CD4+ T cells from blood. This clonotype was obtained from a human donor in good health. Here the CDR3 reads CASSSQGAGETQYF. DNA of the CDR3: TGTGCCAGTAGCTCACAGGGGGCGGGGGAGACCCAGTACTTC.